The TCR beta chain under discussion was sequenced for a study of blood T cell repertoires in COVID-19. Seattle researchers signed up patients amid active infection and tracked them longitudinally. This table comes from immunoSEQ multiplex PCR, and its TCRdb copy is limited to in-frame clones, with some not included. Among about 250,000 clones listed, around 91% were seen once. CDR3 size: 15 residues. Losses at the gene ends were 4 bases for V and 3 bases for J; bases not matched to a gene: 7. CDR1 and CDR2 from the germline V gene are LGHNA and YNFKEQ. J is TRBJ1-2 and V is TRBV4-2, with 8 bases matching TRBD1. The clonotype originates from a woman aged 60 to 75 with COVID-19, enrolled during active disease. The sequenced material came from peripheral blood. The CDR3 DNA reads as TGTGCCAGCAGCCGAATAGACAGGGGAGACTATGGCTACACCTTC. It translates to CASSRIDRGDYGYTF.